This TCR beta chain was identified in a study of blood T cells in healthy people across ages. All donors came from Russia, were Caucasian and healthy, and spanned ages about 6 to 100. Turning to this clonotype: Antigen specificity is unknown.

Notes on the study in general: What prevented conclusive comparison of naive and antigen-experienced cells was that PBMCs were unsorted. Unknown donor CMV status possibly confounded expanded clonotype changes.

The CDR3 has 16 amino acids. Trimming removed 2 bases at V and 2 bases at J, with 14 bases between. Germline values: CDR1 SGDLS, CDR2 YYNGEE. With a J-beta primer mix and a sample-barcoded 5' primer, a second PCR ran roughly 7 to 11 cycles. Every sample returned 3 million or more CDR3-containing paired-end reads. A single record per CDR3 protein comes from TCRdb applying MiXCR to the 5' RACE reads. The repertoire consists of 700,000 to 800,000 distinct CDR3 sequences, with roughly 43% occurring once and the leading ten covering 20%. The clonotype originates from a woman between 55 and 75 years old in good health. The V and J genes are TRBV9 and TRBJ1-3; D might be TRBD1 (6 bases). Input material: blood. The CDR3 is CASSVDPGTTGNTIYF. CDR3 bases: TGTGCCAGCAGCGTCGACCCCGGGACAACTGGAAACACCATATATTTT.